This entry is about one T cell receptor (beta chain). The CDR3 covers 14 residues. Germline V gene lookup returns CDR1 SEHNR and CDR2 FQNEAQ (reference sequence). The V end was cut by 5 bases, the J end by 5 bases, with 12 bases between. This entry comes from a study of blood T cell repertoires in COVID-19. Study in general: The United States, Italy and Spain provided the acute and convalescent COVID-19 samples. T cells, B-cell-depleted T cells, or PBMCs provided the cDNA or gDNA that served as material.

Original analysis: Reference gene primer amplification in the assay estimated nucleated cell counts. Method: immunoSEQ multiplex PCR; TCRdb's copy keeps in-frame clones and lacks some. The V and J calls and clone size come from that table; D and trimming were worked out from the DNA. This table has more than 95,000 clones, 75% to 95% appearing once. Material for sequencing was peripheral blood. The receptor's source is a human donor in a cohort sampled during active COVID-19. V is TRBV7-9 and J is TRBJ1-4, with D perhaps matching TRBD1 (5 bases). This CDR3 reads CASSPGGKNEKLFF. In nucleotides, the CDR3 is TGTGCCAGCAGCCCGGGGGGTAAAAATGAAAAACTGTTTTTT. The full variable domain, its missing parts supplied by reference TRBV7-9 and TRBJ1-4, is DTGVSQNPRHKITKRGQNVTFRCDPISEHNRLYWYRQTLGQGPEFLTYFQNEAQLEKSRLLSDRFSAERPKGSFSTLEIQRTEQGDSAMYLCASSPGGKNEKLFFGSGTQLSVL.